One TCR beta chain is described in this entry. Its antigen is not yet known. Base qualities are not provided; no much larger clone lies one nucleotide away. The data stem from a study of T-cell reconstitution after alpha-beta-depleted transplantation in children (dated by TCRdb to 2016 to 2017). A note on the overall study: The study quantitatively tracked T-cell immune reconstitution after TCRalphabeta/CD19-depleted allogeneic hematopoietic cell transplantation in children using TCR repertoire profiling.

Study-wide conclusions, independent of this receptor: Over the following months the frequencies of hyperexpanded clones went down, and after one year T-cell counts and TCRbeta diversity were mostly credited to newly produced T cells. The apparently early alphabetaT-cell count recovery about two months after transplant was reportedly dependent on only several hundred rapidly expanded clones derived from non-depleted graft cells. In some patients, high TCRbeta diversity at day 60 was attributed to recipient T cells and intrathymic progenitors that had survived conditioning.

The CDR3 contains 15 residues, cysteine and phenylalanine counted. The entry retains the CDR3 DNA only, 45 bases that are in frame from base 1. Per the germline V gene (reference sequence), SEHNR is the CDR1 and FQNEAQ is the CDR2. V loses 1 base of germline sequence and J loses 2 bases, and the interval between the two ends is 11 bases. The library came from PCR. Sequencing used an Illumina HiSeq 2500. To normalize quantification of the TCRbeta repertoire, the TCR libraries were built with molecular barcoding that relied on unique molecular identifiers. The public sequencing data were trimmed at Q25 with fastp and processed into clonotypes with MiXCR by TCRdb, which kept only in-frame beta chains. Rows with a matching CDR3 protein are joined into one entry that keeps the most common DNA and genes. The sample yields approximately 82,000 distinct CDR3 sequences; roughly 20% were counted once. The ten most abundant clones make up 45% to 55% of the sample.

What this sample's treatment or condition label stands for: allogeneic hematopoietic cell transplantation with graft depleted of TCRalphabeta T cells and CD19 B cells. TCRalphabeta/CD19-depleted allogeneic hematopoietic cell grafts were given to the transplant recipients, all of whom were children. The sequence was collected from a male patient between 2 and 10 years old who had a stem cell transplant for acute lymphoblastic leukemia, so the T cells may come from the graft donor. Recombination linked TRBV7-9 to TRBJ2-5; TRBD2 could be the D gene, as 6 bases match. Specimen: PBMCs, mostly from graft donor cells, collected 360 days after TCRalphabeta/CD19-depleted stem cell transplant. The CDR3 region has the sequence CASSLGRGRQETQYF. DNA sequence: TGTGCCAGCAGCTTAGGTCGGGGGAGACAAGAGACCCAGTACTTC.